These 9 T cell receptor beta chains were sequenced from one sample in a study of cytomegalovirus exposure and HLA in healthy donors. This PCR relied on a set of 60 Vbeta primers and 13 Jbeta primers. TCRdb keeps only in-frame clones here, not all; method: immunoSEQ multiplex PCR. The table records around 210,000 clones, around 80% of them present only once. The specimen sequenced was PBMCs. Source of these receptors: a boy aged 5-17 years in good health and CMV-seronegative.

The V gene is TRBV19, the J gene TRBJ1-1, with D possibly TRBD1 on 6 matching bases. The CDR3 sequence is 16 residues long. Trimming left V 1 base short and J 0 bases short, with 12 bases between. Germline V gene sequence: CDR1 LNHDA, CDR2 SQIVND (reference sequence). The chain's CDR3 is CASSIVVGAVNTEAFF. In nucleotides, the CDR3 is TGTGCCAGTAGTATAGTGGTGGGGGCCGTGAACACTGAAGCTTTCTTT.

J is TRBJ1-5 and V is TRBV2; D unresolved. V was trimmed by 5 bases and J by 4 bases, leaving 3 bases between them. The germline V gene encodes CDR1 SNHLY and CDR2 FYNNEI. This CDR3 is 11 amino acids long. The CDR3 nucleotides read TGTGCCAGCAGTACAAATCAGCCCCAGCATTTT. This codes for CASSTNQPQHF.

The genes are TRBV7-9 and TRBJ1-3; 7 bases match TRBD1. CDR1 and CDR2 (germline): SEHNR, FQNEAQ (reference sequence). The V and J ends lost 5 bases and 0 bases, in that order; junction bases with no gene match: 7. CDR3 length: 16 residues. CDR3 in amino acids: CASSIHRGDSGNTIYF. The CDR3 coding sequence is TGTGCCAGCAGCATTCACAGGGGAGACTCTGGAAACACCATATATTTT.

This clone has more than one count but fewer than ten. The CDR3 reads CASSVEGTSSTTNTGELFF. DNA for the CDR3: TGTGCCAGCAGCGTAGAGGGGACTAGCAGCACTACGAACACCGGGGAGCTGTTTTTT. This sequence joins TRBV9 and TRBJ2-2; 9 nucleotides agree with TRBD2. Germline CDR1 is SGDLS and CDR2 is YYNGEE. The ends lost 0 bases at V and 0 bases at J; junction bases unmatched: 9. The CDR3 sequence is 19 residues long.

The V and J genes are TRBV6-5 and TRBJ2-7, with 7 bases matching TRBD2. Germline V gene lookup returns CDR1 MNHEY and CDR2 SVGAGI. This CDR3 region has 13 residues. J gave up 1 base and V 4 bases, and 1 base lay outside the gene matches. In nucleotides, the CDR3 is TGTGCCAGCAGTTTCGGGGGGTCCTACGAGCAGTACTTC. It translates to CASSFGGSYEQYF.

The J gene is TRBJ2-5, the V gene TRBV5-4; D gene uncertain. The germline V gene encodes CDR1 SGHNT and CDR2 YYREEE (reference sequence). The V end lost 1 base, the J end lost 1 base, and 5 bases lay between the germline ends. The CDR3 covers 13 residues. The CDR3 bases are TGTGCCAGCAGCTTGAGCCCCCAAGAGACCCAGTACTTC. Translated: CASSLSPQETQYF.

A few counts support this clone. The chain is built from TRBV6-1 and TRBJ2-1; 7 bases line up with TRBD1. The J segment lost 1 base and the V segment lost 2 bases, leaving 2 bases of the junction unmatched. CDR3 length equals 15 residues. Germline lookup yields CDR1 MNHNS and CDR2 SASEGT. The DNA of the CDR3 is TGTGCCAGCAGTGAAACGACAGGGTCCTACAATGAGCAGTTCTTC. Its protein product is CASSETTGSYNEQFF.

The rearrangement uses TRBV7-9 and TRBJ2-7; D ambiguous. This CDR3 spans 15 amino acids. Germline loops: CDR1 SEHNR, CDR2 FQNEAQ (reference sequence). V was pared by 3 bases and J by 4 bases, with 16 bases between. The CDR3 DNA reads as TGTGCCAGCAGCTTCCTCTCCAACCTGGAGTACGAGCAGTACTTC. Translation: CASSFLSNLEYEQYF.

CDR3 DNA sequence: TGTGCCAGCACCGACCAGGGGGCGCGGGAGACCCAGTACTTC. Translating it yields CASTDQGARETQYF. V and J are TRBV21-1 and TRBJ2-5; no check of the table's D call, TRBD1, against the DNA was made. TRBV21-1 is described as a pseudogene. CDR3 size: 14 residues.